The clone carrying this TCR beta chain occurred a few times. The antigen is not known. This record belongs to a study of OX40 agonist ivuxolimab in advanced cancers. Across the whole study: A male proportion of around 86% was recorded, with mean age around 55 years and range about 20 to 79. Three patients responded partially, comprising one with hepatocellular carcinoma and two with cutaneous melanoma. Overall study findings and caveats: There was clonal expansion of CD4+ and CD8+ blood T cells by week 6 at 0.1 to 3.0 mg/kg.

Using immunoSEQ multiplex PCR, the repertoire was profiled, and TCRdb retains in-frame clones only, with some absent. The table records approximately 46,000 clones, 60% to 80% of them present only once. CDR1 and CDR2 (germline): GTSNPN, SVGIG (reference sequence). Trimming took 0 bases from V and 5 from J; bases not matched to a gene: 5. The CDR3 is 14 residues long. The sequenced sample was CD4+ or CD8+ T cells sorted from blood, obtained in a trial of the OX40 agonist ivuxolimab. The sequence was collected from an adult with an advanced solid tumor such as melanoma, head and neck, liver or kidney cancer. This sequence joins TRBV30 and TRBJ1-1; TRBD1 matches 8 bases. CDR3 bases: TGTGCCTGGAGTGTTTACAGGGGGAGAACTGAAGCTTTCTTT. Protein product: CAWSVYRGRTEAFF.